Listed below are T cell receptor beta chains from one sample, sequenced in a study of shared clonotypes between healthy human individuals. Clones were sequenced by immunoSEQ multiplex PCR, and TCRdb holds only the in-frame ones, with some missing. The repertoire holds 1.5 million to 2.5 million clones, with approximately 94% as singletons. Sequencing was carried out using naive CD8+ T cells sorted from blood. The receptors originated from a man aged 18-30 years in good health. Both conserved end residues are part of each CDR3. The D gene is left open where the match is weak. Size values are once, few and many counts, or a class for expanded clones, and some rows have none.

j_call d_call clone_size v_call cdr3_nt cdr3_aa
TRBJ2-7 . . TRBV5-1 TGCGCCAGCAGCTTGGAGGGGCTCCTCACCTACGAGCAGTACTTC CASSLEGLLTYEQYF
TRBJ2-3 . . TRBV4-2 TGTGCCAGCAGCCTCGAACAGGGAAACACAGATACGCAGTATTTT CASSLEQGNTDTQYF
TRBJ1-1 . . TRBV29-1 TGCAGCGTTGGGGGGGGTTTCAGTGAAGCTTTCTTT CSVGGGFSEAFF
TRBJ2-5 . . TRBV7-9 TGTGCCAGCAGCTTAGATACCGTAGAGACCCAGTACTTC CASSLDTVETQYF
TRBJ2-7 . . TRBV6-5 TGTGCCAGCAGTTACTCGCAGGGAGCCCTTGACGAGCAGTACTTC CASSYSQGALDEQYF
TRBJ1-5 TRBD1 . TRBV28 TGTGCCAGCAGTTTGCGAACGGGACAGGGGCTCGGTCAGCCCCAGCATTTT CASSLRTGQGLGQPQHF
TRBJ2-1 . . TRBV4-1 TGCGCCAGCAGCCAAGAACCAGGCTACAATGAGCAGTTCTTC CASSQEPGYNEQFF
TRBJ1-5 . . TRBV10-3 TGTGCCATCAGTGACGGCGGGAAAAGCGAATCGCGTCAGCCCCAGCATTTT CAISDGGKSESRQPQHF
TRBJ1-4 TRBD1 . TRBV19 TGTGCCAGTGGGACAGGCAATGAAAAACTGTTTTTT CASGTGNEKLFF
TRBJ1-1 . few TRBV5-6 TGTGCCAGCAGCTCGAACACTGAAGCTTTCTTT CASSSNTEAFF
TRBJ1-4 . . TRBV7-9 TGTGCCAGCAGCCCTGTTTCAACTAATGAAAAACTGTTTTTT CASSPVSTNEKLFF
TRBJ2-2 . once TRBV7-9 TGTGCCAGCAGTTTAGGGTTCGACACCGGGGAGCTGTTTTTT CASSLGFDTGELFF
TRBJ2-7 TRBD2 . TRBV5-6 TGTGCCAGCAGCTTAATGACTAGCGGGGGGTCCGGGTACTACGAGCAGTACTTC CASSLMTSGGSGYYEQYF
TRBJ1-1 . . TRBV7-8 TGTGCCAGCAGCTTAGTGGGGGGCGCGGACACTGAAGCTTTCTTT CASSLVGGADTEAFF
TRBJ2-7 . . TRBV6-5 TGTGCCAGCAGTTACTTATCCCGACAGACCTACGAGCAGTACTTC CASSYLSRQTYEQYF
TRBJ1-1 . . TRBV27 TGTGCCAGCAGTTTATCTATAGGACGGTCCGGCACTGAAGCTTTCTTT CASSLSIGRSGTEAFF
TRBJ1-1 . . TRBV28 TGTGCCAGCAGTTTGTCTGCAAACGGGAATACTGAAGCTTTCTTT CASSLSANGNTEAFF
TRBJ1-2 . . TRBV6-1 TGTGCCAGCAGTGAATCCCCGACCCAGGCCGGCGGCTACACCTTC CASSESPTQAGGYTF
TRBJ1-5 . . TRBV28 TGTGCCAGCAGTTTAAAGGGGTCGCATTATAGCAATCAGCCCCAGCATTTT CASSLKGSHYSNQPQHF
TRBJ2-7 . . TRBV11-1 TGTGCCAGCAGCTTAGGGACCCCCGGGTACGAGCAGTACTTC CASSLGTPGYEQYF
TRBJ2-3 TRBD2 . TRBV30 TGTGCCTGGATGGGAGCGGGAGTATCTATTGTAACAGATACGCAGTATTTT CAWMGAGVSIVTDTQYF
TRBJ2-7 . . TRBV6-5 TGTGCCAGCAGCCCGACGAGGGTCGAGCAGTACTTC CASSPTRVEQYF
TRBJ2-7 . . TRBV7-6 TGTGCCAGCAGCTTAGTGGGGGACACGTACGAGCAGTACTTC CASSLVGDTYEQYF
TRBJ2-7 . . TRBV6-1 TGTGCCAGCAGCCCCAAAGGCGTCCTCTCCTACGAGCAGTACTTC CASSPKGVLSYEQYF
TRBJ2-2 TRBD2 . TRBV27 TGTGCCAGCAGTTTATCCGGGGGGGTCACCGGGGAGCTGTTTTTT CASSLSGGVTGELFF
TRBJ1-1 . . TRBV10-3 TGTGCCATCAGGGAAACTTACTCCGGGACGGTATTTTTCTTT CAIRETYSGTVFFF
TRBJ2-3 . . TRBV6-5 TGTGCCAGCAGTTACTCGTACACAGATACGCAGTATTTT CASSYSYTDTQYF
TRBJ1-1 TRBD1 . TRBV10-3 TGTGCCATCAGTGAGTCTGTAGGGACAGGGCTGGACACTGAAGCTTTCTTT CAISESVGTGLDTEAFF
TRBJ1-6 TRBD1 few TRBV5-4 TGTGCCAGCAGCTCGGGACAGGGCACGGGTTCACCCCTCCACTTT CASSSGQGTGSPLHF
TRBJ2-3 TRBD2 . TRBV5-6 TGTGCCAGCAGCTTCTCTAACGGGGGGGCCTCGGATACGCAGTATTTT CASSFSNGGASDTQYF
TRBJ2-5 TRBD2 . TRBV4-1 TGCGCCAGCAGCCAAGTCGTCCTAGCGGAAGAGACCCAGTACTTC CASSQVVLAEETQYF
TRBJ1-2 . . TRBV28 TGTGCCAGCAGCCCCCTGAGCGAGGGGATCTATGGCTACACCTTC CASSPLSEGIYGYTF
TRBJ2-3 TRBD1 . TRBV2 TGTGCCAGCAAAGATAACCGACAGGGACCCACAGATACGCAGTATTTT CASKDNRQGPTDTQYF
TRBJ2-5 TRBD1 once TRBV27 TGTGCCAGCAGTTCCGGGACAGGGGGCGGGGGGGAGTACTTC CASSSGTGGGGEYF
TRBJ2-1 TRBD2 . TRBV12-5 TGTGCTAGTGGTTTGTCGCTAGCGGGAGTAGGGGATGAGCAGTTCTTC CASGLSLAGVGDEQFF
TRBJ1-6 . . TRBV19 TGTGCCAGTAGTCCCGACAAAGATAATTCACCCCTCCACTTT CASSPDKDNSPLHF
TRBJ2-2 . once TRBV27 TGTGCCAGCAGTTTCCTCGCGGGGGCCGGCACCGGGGAGCTGTTTTTT CASSFLAGAGTGELFF
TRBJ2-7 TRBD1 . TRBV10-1 TGCGCCAGCAGTCCCGGGACAGGGGGGTACGAGCAGTACTTC CASSPGTGGYEQYF
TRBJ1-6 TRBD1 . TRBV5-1 TGCGCCAGCAGCTTGGTACGGACAGGGCTATCTCCGGAGTCACCCCTCCACTTT CASSLVRTGLSPESPLHF
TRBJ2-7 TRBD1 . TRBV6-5 TGTGCCAGCACCTGGACAGGGGGCTCCTACGAGCAGTACTTC CASTWTGGSYEQYF
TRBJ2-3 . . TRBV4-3 TGCGCCAGCAGCCAAGATGGGCAGGGCACAGATACGCAGTATTTT CASSQDGQGTDTQYF
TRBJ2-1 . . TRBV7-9 TGTGCCAGCAGCCTGGACTCTTACAATGAGCAGTTCTTC CASSLDSYNEQFF
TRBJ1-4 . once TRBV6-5 TGTGCCAGCAGTCCCACAATGCCGAATGAAAAACTGTTTTTT CASSPTMPNEKLFF
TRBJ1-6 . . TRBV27 TGTGCCAGCAGTTTCTGGAGCTCCTATAATTCACCCCTCCACTTT CASSFWSSYNSPLHF
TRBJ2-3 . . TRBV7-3 TGTGCCAGCAGCTTAACTGGAGCGCGCACAGATACGCAGTATTTT CASSLTGARTDTQYF
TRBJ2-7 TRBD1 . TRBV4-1 TGCGCCAGCAGCCCGACAGGGTTGATCCACGAGCAGTACTTC CASSPTGLIHEQYF
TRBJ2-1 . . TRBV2 TGTGCCAGCAGTGAAGCCAGCGGACCCGTTCGTATGCTCTTC CASSEASGPVRMLF
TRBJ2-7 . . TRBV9 TGTGCCAGCAGCGTCTCCCCTGCGTCCTACGAGCAGTACTTC CASSVSPASYEQYF
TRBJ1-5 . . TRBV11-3 TGTGCCAGCAGCTTAGAACAGGAAGACAATCAGCCCCAGCATTTT CASSLEQEDNQPQHF
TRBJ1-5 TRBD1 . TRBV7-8 TGTGCCAGCAGCGCGACAGGGGATTATAGCAATCAGCCCCAGCATTTT CASSATGDYSNQPQHF